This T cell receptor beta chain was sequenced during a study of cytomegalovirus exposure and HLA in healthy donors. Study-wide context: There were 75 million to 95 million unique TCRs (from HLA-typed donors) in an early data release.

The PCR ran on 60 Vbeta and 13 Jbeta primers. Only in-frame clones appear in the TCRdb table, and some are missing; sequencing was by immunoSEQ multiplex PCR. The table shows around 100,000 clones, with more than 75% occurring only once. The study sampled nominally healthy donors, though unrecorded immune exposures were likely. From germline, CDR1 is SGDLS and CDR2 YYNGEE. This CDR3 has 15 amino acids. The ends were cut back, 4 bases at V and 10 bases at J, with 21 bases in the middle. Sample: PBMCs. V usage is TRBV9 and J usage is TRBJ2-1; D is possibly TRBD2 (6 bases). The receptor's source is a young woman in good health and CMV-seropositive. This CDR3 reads CASSTALRDGGEQFF. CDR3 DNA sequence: TGTGCCAGCAGCACAGCCCTAAGGGACGGAGGGGAGCAGTTCTTC.